This entry describes one T cell receptor (beta chain). Its antigen is unknown. Patients had received no treatment within the previous three months. This sample is part of a study of resident and recirculating memory T cells in vitiligo. About the study: Shave-biopsy epidermis from lesional and nonlesional skin was sequenced alongside PBMCs.

Libraries were prepared by immunoSEQ multiplex PCR; TCRdb keeps only in-frame clonotypes and omits some of them. Of approximately 69,000 clones listed, about 89% were seen once; the top ten hold 4.9%. Overall study findings and caveats: Clonality differed among vitiligo lesions, with no unique dominant clone.

From germline, CDR1 is SGHTA and CDR2 FQGTGA. CDR3 size: 15 residues. Germline trimming cut 5 bases from V and 8 bases from J; bases unmatched to any gene: 13. This sequence originates from a male donor with vitiligo. This sequence joins TRBV7-3 and TRBJ1-2; TRBD1 matches 8 bases. The sample comprised blood. CDR3 amino acids: CASSLDGQGLGGYTF. The CDR3 DNA follows: TGTGCCAGCAGCCTAGACGGACAGGGCCTGGGAGGCTACACCTTC.